These 32 T cell receptor beta chains came from one sample sequenced in a study of OX40 agonist ivuxolimab in advanced cancers. Measured with immunoSEQ multiplex PCR; TCRdb has only the in-frame clones, and not every one. Among 50,000 to 70,000 clones listed, approximately 92% were seen once. Sequencing was performed on CD4+ or CD8+ T cells sorted from blood, taken in a trial of the OX40 agonist ivuxolimab. The receptors originated from an adult with an advanced solid tumor such as melanoma, head and neck, liver or kidney cancer.

The chain joins TRBV27 to TRBJ2-7; D is undetermined. The CDR3 is 13 amino acids. V was cut by 10 bases and J by 1 base, with 14 bases left in between. Germline CDR1 is MNHEY and CDR2 is SMNVEV (reference sequence). CDR3 in amino acids: CATKGFESYEQYF. The CDR3, as DNA: TGTGCCACAAAGGGATTCGAGTCCTACGAGCAGTACTTC.

This clone came up once. The chain combines TRBV5-1 with TRBJ1-2; 9 positions match TRBD1. The junction had 3 bases not matched to a gene; V was cut back by 1 base and J by 8 bases. CDR3 length: 13 amino acids. Germline assignment: CDR1 SGHRS and CDR2 YFSETQ. The CDR3 DNA follows: TGCGCCAGCAGCTTGACAGGGGGCAACGGCTACACCTTC. Translating gives CASSLTGGNGYTF. Together with reference TRBV5-1 and TRBJ1-2, the CDR3 gives the full variable domain: KAGVTQTPRYLIKTRGQQVTLSCSPISGHRSVSWYQQTPGQGLQFLFEYFSETQRNKGNFPGRFSGRQFSNSRSEMNVSTLELGDSALYLCASSLTGGNGYTFGSGTRLTVV.

The V gene is TRBV2, the J gene TRBJ1-1, with no clear D. Germline V gene data show CDR1 as SNHLY and CDR2 as FYNNEI. Trimming cost V 5 bases and J 2 bases, with 3 bases left between them. The CDR3 runs 11 residues. The CDR3: CASSLNTEAFF. CDR3 bases: TGTGCCAGCAGTCTAAACACTGAAGCTTTCTTT.

DNA of the CDR3: TGTGCCAGCAGTTTATCGGGACTAGGCGGATACGAGCAGTACTTC. Its protein product is CASSLSGLGGYEQYF. The chain uses TRBV27 and TRBJ2-7; TRBD2 aligns across 8 bases. This CDR3 region has 15 residues. Germline CDR1 and CDR2: MNHEY and SMNVEV (reference sequence). V was pared by 0 bases and J by 4 bases, with 5 bases of the junction left unmatched.

The chain recombines TRBV4-1 with TRBJ2-5; 8 bases align to TRBD1. V lost 3 bases to trimming and J lost 5 bases; unmatched junction nucleotides: 2. CDR3 length: 13 amino acids. The V gene's germline CDR1 is MGHRA and CDR2 YSYEKL. CDR3 amino acids: CASSQDREETQYF. Written as DNA, the CDR3 is TGCGCCAGCAGCCAGGACAGGGAGGAGACCCAGTACTTC.

The rearrangement uses TRBV7-8 and TRBJ2-7; D remains unclear. This CDR3 spans 17 amino acids. CDR1 and CDR2 (germline): SGHVS, FQNEAQ. With 4 bases removed from V and 2 bases from J, the gap between germline ends came to 21 bases. The CDR3 protein is CASSSRGFYSRTYEQYF. Written as DNA, the CDR3 is TGTGCCAGCAGCTCGCGCGGCTTCTACTCTCGAACCTACGAGCAGTACTTC.

V is TRBV13 and J is TRBJ2-7, with 11 bases that match TRBD2. Per germline, CDR1 PRHDT and CDR2 FYEKMQ (reference sequence). V was pared by 5 bases and J by 3 bases, with 9 bases of the junction left unmatched. This CDR3 spans 16 amino acids. Written as DNA, the CDR3 is TGTGCCAGCAGCGGCTACTCCGGGACTAGCGGCTACGAGCAGTACTTC. Residues: CASSGYSGTSGYEQYF.

The chain recombines TRBV6-1 with TRBJ2-1; D uncertain. V was clipped by 2 bases and J by 0 bases, with 11 bases between them. Germline V gives CDR1 MNHNS, CDR2 SASEGT. This CDR3 has 16 residues. The CDR3 DNA reads as TGTGCCAGCAGTGAACCAGTCCTGCCCTCCTACAATGAGCAGTTCTTC. Residues: CASSEPVLPSYNEQFF.

With regard to this clone: A junction end diverges from the germline sequence, so it may reflect a read error. The gene calls are TRBV7-9 and TRBJ2-7; D is uncertain. From germline, CDR1 is SEHNR and CDR2 FQNEAQ (reference sequence). This CDR3 is built from 13 residues. The CDR3 nucleotides read TGTGCCAGCAGCTTATCTGACTCCCACGAGCAGTACTTC. It specifies CASSLSDSHEQYF. The full variable domain, in which reference TRBV7-9 and TRBJ2-7 provide the parts outside the CDR3, is DTGVSQNPRHKITKRGQNVTFRCDPISEHNRLYWYRQTLGQGPEFLTYFQNEAQLEKSRLLSDRFSAERPKGSFSTLEIQRTEQGDSAMYLCASSLSDSHEQYFGPGTRLTVT.

This chain links TRBV27 with TRBJ1-2; 9 bases agree with TRBD1. Unmatched junction bases numbered 14, after V lost 5 bases and J lost 7 bases. Germline CDR1 is MNHEY and CDR2 is SMNVEV (reference sequence). CDR3 length equals 16 residues. In nucleotides, the CDR3 is TGTGCCAGCAGTCCTCAGGCTAACAGGGGGCTAGCTGGCTACACCTTC. This gives the protein CASSPQANRGLAGYTF.

The chain carries TRBV7-3 and TRBJ2-4; 9 positions match TRBD1. CDR3 length: 16 amino acids. The ends lost 1 base at V and 4 bases at J; junction bases unmatched: 5. CDR1 is SGHTA, CDR2 FQGTGA, per germline. The CDR3: CASSLIGDREKNIQYF. The CDR3, as DNA: TGTGCCAGCAGCTTAATAGGGGACAGGGAAAAAAACATTCAGTACTTC.

The chain is built from TRBV6-5 and TRBJ2-5, with D tentatively TRBD2 (5 bases). Germline lookup yields CDR1 MNHEY and CDR2 SVGAGI. The CDR3 runs 14 residues. Trimming removed 6 bases at V and 1 base at J, with 12 bases between. Here the CDR3 reads CASSPLAVQETQYF. As DNA, the CDR3 is TGTGCCAGCAGCCCCCTAGCAGTCCAAGAGACCCAGTACTTC.

This CDR3 is CASSLAGDTQYF. The DNA for the CDR3 is TGTGCCAGTTCCCTAGCCGGAGATACGCAGTATTTT. The rearrangement joins TRBV19 to TRBJ2-3; possible D gene TRBD2, 5 bases. Looked up from germline, CDR1 is LNHDA and CDR2 is SQIVND (reference sequence). The V and J ends lost 8 bases and 5 bases respectively, with 11 bases between them. The CDR3 contains 12 residues.

The rearrangement links TRBV7-2 to TRBJ2-3; D is undetermined. Trimming pared 0 bases from V and 2 bases from J, leaving 9 bases between. This CDR3 is built from 15 residues. Germline assignment: CDR1 SGHTA and CDR2 FQGNSA. The CDR3: CASSLAMGFTDTQYF. The CDR3 coding sequence is TGTGCCAGCAGCTTAGCGATGGGGTTCACAGATACGCAGTATTTT.

The chain uses TRBV2 and TRBJ2-7; possibly TRBD2 for D (5 bases). The CDR3 sequence is 15 residues long. Per the germline V gene, CDR1 is SNHLY and CDR2 is FYNNEI. V lost 0 bases to trimming and J lost 1 base, with 10 bases between them. The CDR3: CASSEAPRDSYEQYF. CDR3 bases: TGTGCCAGCAGTGAAGCCCCTCGGGATTCCTACGAGCAGTACTTC.

The genes are TRBV27 and TRBJ2-4; tentatively, D is TRBD2 (5 bases). V was trimmed by 0 bases and J by 0 bases, leaving 9 bases between them. This CDR3 has 16 residues. Looked up from germline, CDR1 is MNHEY and CDR2 is SMNVEV (reference sequence). As DNA, the CDR3 is TGTGCCAGCAGTTTATCTGTAGGACTAGCCAAAAACATTCAGTACTTC. Translating gives CASSLSVGLAKNIQYF.

This sequence joins TRBV5-1 and TRBJ2-7; TRBD1 aligns across 7 bases. The germline gives CDR1 SGHRS, CDR2 YFSETQ. V dropped 1 base and J dropped 2; count of bases not matched to a gene: 6. This CDR3 has 15 amino acids. CDR3 loop: CASSLKRTGPYEQYF. The CDR3 coding sequence is TGCGCCAGCAGCTTGAAAAGGACAGGCCCCTACGAGCAGTACTTC.

The chain links TRBV19 to TRBJ2-7, with D perhaps matching TRBD2 (6 bases). CDR3 length: 13 residues. CDR1 is LNHDA and CDR2 is SQIVND in the germline V gene (reference sequence). Trimming pared 5 bases from V and 5 bases from J, leaving 13 bases between. In DNA, the CDR3 is TGTGCCAGTAGTTACGGGAGTCTCAACGAGCAGTACTTC. It translates to CASSYGSLNEQYF.

This chain uses TRBV7-9 with TRBJ2-5; weak D call: TRBD1 (6 bases). Germline CDR1 SEHNR, CDR2 FQNEAQ (reference sequence). Trimming left V 0 bases short and J 4 bases short, with 12 bases between. This CDR3 is 15 amino acids long. CDR3 in DNA: TGTGCCAGCAGCTTAGCGGGTAGAGGGGGAGAGACCCAGTACTTC. Its protein product is CASSLAGRGGETQYF.

The J gene is TRBJ2-3, the V gene TRBV7-6; perhaps D is TRBD1 or TRBD2 (5 bases each). The germline V and J ends were trimmed by 5 bases and 1 base, with 10 bases remaining between them. The CDR3 sequence is 14 residues long. CDR1 is SGHVS and CDR2 is FNYEAQ in the germline V gene. CDR3 region: CASSPMGGTDTQYF. CDR3 coding DNA: TGTGCCAGCAGCCCCATGGGGGGCACAGATACGCAGTATTTT.

V and J are TRBV15 and TRBJ2-1, with 11 bases matching TRBD1. V shed 5 bases and J 5 bases; nucleotides not matched to a gene: 5. The germline gives CDR1 LNHNV, CDR2 YYDKDF (reference sequence). CDR3 size: 15 residues. The CDR3 loop reads CATSDGQGAHNEQFF. The CDR3 DNA follows: TGTGCCACCAGCGATGGACAGGGGGCACACAATGAGCAGTTCTTC.

The chain employs TRBV7-8 and TRBJ2-1; the match to TRBD2 covers 9 bases. The trim removed 2 bases at V and 8 bases at J, leaving 4 bases unmatched. This CDR3 region has 14 residues. Looked up from germline, CDR1 is SGHVS and CDR2 is FQNEAQ. CDR3 in DNA: TGTGCCAGCAGCTTACGGGGACTAGCCGATGAGCAGTTCTTC. Translating gives CASSLRGLADEQFF.

The CDR3 sequence: CASTLEGWDYEQYF. CDR3 DNA: TGCGCCAGCACCCTCGAGGGATGGGACTACGAGCAGTACTTC. This chain uses TRBV5-1 with TRBJ2-7; a weak D match, TRBD2 (5 bases). Germline CDR1 reads SGHRS; CDR2 reads YFSETQ. Deletions cut 6 bases from V and 3 bases from J, with 16 bases between. The CDR3 has 14 residues. The full variable domain, completed using reference TRBV5-1 and TRBJ2-7, is KAGVTQTPRYLIKTRGQQVTLSCSPISGHRSVSWYQQTPGQGLQFLFEYFSETQRNKGNFPGRFSGRQFSNSRSEMNVSTLELGDSALYLCASTLEGWDYEQYFGPGTRLTVT.

The chain has TRBV10-3 and TRBJ2-1; TRBD2 matches 12 bases. The CDR3 has 16 amino acids. The V and J ends lost 2 bases and 5 bases, in that order; junction bases with no gene match: 4. Germline V gene data show CDR1 as ENHRY and CDR2 as SYGVKD. CDR3 DNA: TGTGCCATCAGTGAGCAACTAGCGGGGGGAAACAATGAGCAGTTCTTC. Amino acids: CAISEQLAGGNNEQFF.

V usage is TRBV19 and J usage is TRBJ2-3, with D possibly being TRBD2 (6 bases). The length of the CDR3 is 13 residues. V dropped 1 base and J dropped 5 bases, with 7 bases sitting between them. CDR1 and CDR2 (germline): LNHDA, SQIVND (reference sequence). CDR3 in amino acids: CASSIVGGDTQYF. CDR3 sequence (DNA): TGTGCCAGTAGTATAGTCGGGGGAGATACGCAGTATTTT.

In this sample, this clone turned up once. The chain has TRBV6-1 and TRBJ2-3; TRBD2 is a possible D gene (6 bases). V lost 3 bases and J 3 bases, leaving 16 bases between the germline ends. CDR1 is MNHNS and CDR2 is SASEGT in the germline V gene. The CDR3 loop spans 16 amino acids. As DNA, the CDR3 is TGTGCCAGCAGTGACCCGGCTAGCGTTGGGACAGATACGCAGTATTTT. Its protein is CASSDPASVGTDTQYF.

The table lists this clone with a few counts. This chain uses TRBV7-9 with TRBJ1-1, with unresolved D. CDR3 length equals 12 residues. V was shortened by 5 bases and J by 7 bases, with 11 bases between the two germline ends. The germline CDR1 and CDR2 sequences are SEHNR and FQNEAQ (reference sequence). The CDR3 protein is CASSRGQVEAFF. The CDR3 bases are TGTGCCAGCAGCCGCGGTCAGGTTGAAGCTTTCTTT.

The V and J genes are TRBV4-1 and TRBJ2-1; D is uncertain. CDR3 length: 14 amino acids. Germline V gene lookup returns CDR1 MGHRA and CDR2 YSYEKL. V lost 6 bases and J lost 5, with 14 bases in between. The CDR3 region has the DNA TGCGCCAGCAGTCTAGGCGCAGGAGACAATGAGCAGTTCTTC. As protein: CASSLGAGDNEQFF.

The V call is TRBV5-4, the J call TRBJ2-1; D call uncertain. Per germline, CDR1 SGHNT and CDR2 YYREEE (reference sequence). The germline V and J ends were trimmed by 1 base and 5 bases, with 19 bases remaining between them. The CDR3 has 17 amino acids. The CDR3 region is CASSLNLGRLPNNEQFF. In DNA form, the CDR3 reads TGTGCCAGCAGCTTGAACCTGGGTAGACTCCCAAACAATGAGCAGTTCTTC.

This clone was recorded a few times. The rearrangement uses TRBV19 and TRBJ2-3; 9 bases line up with TRBD2. This CDR3 is 16 amino acids long. Germline assignment: CDR1 LNHDA and CDR2 SQIVND (reference sequence). Losses at the gene ends were 5 bases for V and 3 bases for J; bases not matched to a gene: 9. DNA of the CDR3: TGTGCCAGTAGTTCCCCCTTTAGCGGGGGTACAGATACGCAGTATTTT. It codes for CASSSPFSGGTDTQYF.

This chain connects TRBV13 to TRBJ2-2; D is ambiguous. Germline lookup yields CDR1 PRHDT and CDR2 FYEKMQ (reference sequence). The CDR3 consists of 13 residues. Between the trimmed V and J ends, which lost 0 bases and 4 bases, there was a span of 3 bases. CDR3 protein: CASSLGPTGELFF. In nucleotides, the CDR3 is TGTGCCAGCAGCTTAGGACCCACCGGGGAGCTGTTTTTT.

The chain joins TRBV6-1 to TRBJ2-7; D may be TRBD2 (7 bases). V was shortened by 2 bases and J by 2 bases, with 10 bases between the two germline ends. The CDR3 is made up of 14 amino acids. CDR1 is MNHNS, CDR2 SASEGT, per germline. The CDR3 sequence: CASSEMGGPYEQYF. DNA for the CDR3: TGTGCCAGCAGTGAAATGGGGGGGCCCTACGAGCAGTACTTC.